Below, one T cell receptor beta chain is given with its context. This receptor's antigen is unknown. Library preparation employed the immunoSEQ multiplex PCR assay. A mixture of 60 forward primers for TCR Vbeta segments and 13 reverse primers for TCR Jbeta segments was used in the multiplex PCR. The CDR3 region of rearranged TCR beta genes was amplified from genomic DNA with a multiplex PCR assay. Amplified TCR beta libraries were sequenced as 87-base-pair reads on the Illumina HiSeq System. The paper's data handling went like this. In a later analysis, tens of millions of unique TCR beta chains were counted across the roughly 670 repertoires, and roughly 10 million of these chains were shared by at least two donors. Raw reads were error-corrected and collapsed into unique sequences with a nearest-neighbor algorithm that merged closely related sequences to remove PCR and sequencing errors. V, D and J gene segments were assigned by aligning CDR3 sequences to IMGT reference sequences. Each retained sequence needed at least a six-nucleotide match to both a V gene segment and a J gene segment. Rearrangements were classified as productive when the CDR3 lacked stop codons and remained in frame with V and J, and all other rearrangements were classified as non-productive. Following IMGT convention, CDR3 was defined as the stretch from the second conserved V-encoded cysteine to the conserved J-encoded phenylalanine. The earlier analysis of about 590 of the donors excluded sequences that lacked an unambiguous match to a single V gene segment. In an earlier analysis of several hundred of the donors, V segments were called functional above 56.7% productive rearrangements and were called segregating when the between-donor standard deviation exceeded 5%. To diagnose cytomegalovirus status from the catalog of TCR beta chain sequences, a statistical classification framework was built. In a later analysis, V and J genes were assigned by comparing TCR nucleotide sequences against IMGT/GENE-DB human TR gene sequences. In a later analysis, CDR3 sequences and most-parsimonious VDJ recombination scenarios were assigned using the TCRdist pipeline. A later analysis defined each TCR beta chain by its CDR3 amino acid sequence plus V-gene family, and excluded reads lacking a unique V-gene family. As a way to deal with suspected cross-contamination and a sequencing artifact, a later analysis dropped approximately 570 nucleotide sequences that were highly shared and had low generation probability. In a later analysis, a clonal expansion index for each public chain was calculated from normalized within-repertoire ranks of inferred template counts. A later analysis computed generation probabilities with a VDJ recombination model fitted to out-of-frame rearrangements, and checked the results against IGoR. Hypergeometric tests were used in a later analysis to score TCR-TCR, TCR-HLA and TCR-CMV co-occurrence, with a repertoire-size bias correction applied to the TCR pairs. To estimate false discovery rates, a later analysis permuted the HLA or CMV assignments 20 times. In a later analysis, co-occurring TCRs were grouped using DBSCAN, with TCRdist sequence similarity added in when clustering inside HLA-allele-positive subsets. Repertoires with fewer than 30,000 or more than 120,000 public chains, plus five repertoires with anomalous nucleotide sharing, were excluded from co-occurrence clustering. TCRdb obtained this table from immuneACCESS and retained in-frame rearrangements with V and J assigned. These tables miss some clones; where compared with another copy, unresolved V genes account for less than half of the shortfall, and the remainder is unexplained. That table is the source of V, J and clone size, and D and trimming were worked out from the DNA. The sample table gives approximately 58,000 clones. 9.5% to 11% of the sample comes from the top ten.

Germline trimming amounts to 5 bases on V and 10 bases on J, with 11 as the count of junction bases outside the gene matches. The CDR3 has 15 amino acids, counting the end cysteine and phenylalanine. Only the CDR3 DNA stays, 45 bases, in frame from base 1. For CDR1 and CDR2, the germline V gene (reference sequence) lists MNHEY and SMNVEV. This record comes from a study of cytomegalovirus exposure and HLA in healthy donors (TCRdb year 2017). In the study overall: An earlier analysis of fewer than 750 of the donors reported approximately 300 Gb of sequence data and about 120 million unique TCR beta sequences obtained from roughly 170 million T cells. Roughly 300 gigabases of sequencing data and 78 million or so unique TCR sequences were included in an early release covering about 600 HLA-typed donors. Of the approximately 400 genotyped donors, 65% to 90% were placed in the genetic ancestry cluster associated with self-reported Caucasian donors. The study aimed to test whether cataloging public T cell receptors could reveal signatures of past pathogen exposure. The study used immunosequencing to profile the T cell repertoires of 666 subjects and linked those repertoires to cytomegalovirus serostatus. Along with the roughly 710-subject first cohort, a separate validation cohort of some 130 different subjects was used. The study combined high-throughput TCR immunosequencing, statistical association of individual TCRs with disease status, and machine learning to predict cytomegalovirus infection status. A later analysis re-analyzed previously published TCR beta repertoires from roughly 690 donors and added high-resolution HLA genotyping to study TCR occurrence patterns. The later analysis used no new phenotypic data to find candidate immune exposures, relying instead on TCR beta sequences and their occurrence across donors. To decide whether each TCR beta V gene segment behaved as functional or pseudogenic, an earlier analysis of 587 of the donors relied on high-throughput TCR beta sequencing. Donor age, sex, ethnicity and CMV serostatus were collected together with the repertoire data. A later genetic analysis used genome-wide SNP genotypes for about 60% of the roughly 670 donors, treating that subset as a discovery cohort. Every discovery cohort repertoire had been produced on one sequencing platform. HLA typing included class I and class II loci at four-digit resolution. Typing coverage varied by locus: roughly 629-640 donors for A, B, C, DRB1 and DQB1; roughly 560 for DQA1; approximately 610 for DPA1; around 490 for DPB1. Roughly five DR-DQ haplotypes were handled as single units for association and clustering, since linkage in the cohort was strong. Among about 400 genotyped donors of the cohort, an average of about 240,000 unique TCR beta nucleotide sequences was sequenced per donor, of which about 19% were non-productive.

The cohort consisted of hundreds of healthy bone marrow donors. At the time of sampling, all cohort members were nominally healthy, though unrecorded immune exposures were likely present. The donor tested CMV seropositive and was one of the 289 seropositive cohort members. A peripheral blood sample was provided by each donor, and peripheral blood mononuclear cells were used for TCR beta sequencing. Genomic DNA extraction from the blood cell samples was performed with the Qiagen DNeasy Blood Extraction Kit. Overall study results and their limits: In an earlier analysis of roughly 560 of the donors, most TCR beta V segments were observed in productive rearrangements about 90% or about 30% of the time, broadly matching IMGT annotations. According to a later analysis, TCR association rates differed among HLA loci, with DRB1 alleles showing the most associated TCRs and HLA-C alleles showing the fewest. Linkage disequilibrium might explain the correlated functional status among segregating V segments, but an unknown experimental factor could not be excluded. Three of the identified cytomegalovirus-associated TCR beta chains were confirmed in vitro to be specific for cytomegalovirus antigens. A later genetic analysis associated a missense DCLRE1C variant with V-gene and J-gene trimming of TCR beta chains, and an independent cohort replicated the association. While some public TCRs were present in many individuals, most TCR sequences turned up only very rarely across donors. Cytomegalovirus status was reported to be diagnosed by the classifier with high specificity and sensitivity in both the original and validation cohorts. When HLA alleles, especially DR and DQ, strongly co-occurred, TCR associations were difficult to assign to individual alleles. A cluster of highly shared sequence variants was judged likely to be a technical artifact of the sequencing pipeline. Because HLA typing was missing for some donors at each locus, association tests included only the typed subset. The earlier analysis of some 560 of the donors excluded over 15 rarely observed V segments, including chromosome 9 orphons, because counts were too low. Compared with the roughly 710-donor mean, donors in an Asian-associated ancestry cluster had fewer N-insertions in productive TCRs, according to a later genetic analysis. The authors suggested that the approach could potentially be generalized to other disease states and immunological phenotypes. A later analysis found that most CMV-associated TCR beta chains appeared HLA-restricted, with HLA associations seemingly driven largely by CMV exposure. The study listed 164 TCR beta chains as associated with cytomegalovirus. Several of the top co-occurrence clusters appeared to be linked to parvovirus B19, influenza, CMV and Epstein-Barr virus, according to a later analysis. For the cohort, immune exposure information was limited to CMV serostatus. Sequencing depth was assumed to be roughly uniform across donors in the presence/absence analyses, though that assumption may not hold. A later analysis associated roughly 17,000 TCR beta sequences with specific HLA alleles at a false discovery rate of 0.05. In a later analysis, HLA-associated TCR beta chains were found to be more clonally expanded and to have lower generation probabilities than equally common non-associated chains. The cohort was sequenced for TCR beta chains only, and without alpha or paired-chain data the features that could be detected were limited. Some IMGT-functional V segments, including TRBV6-2 and TRBV6-3, could not be told apart with the 87-base-pair reads, so those segments were excluded. A further reported finding was that TCR beta sequences accurately predicted the HLA-A and HLA-B alleles for most subjects in the first cohort.

The rearranged segments are TRBV27 and TRBJ1-4, and TRBD1 matches 9 of the central bases. Input material: PBMCs. The TCR sequence derives from a woman aged 45-59 years in good health and CMV-seropositive. The DNA reads TGTGCCAGCAGTGGGATCGGGACAGGGCGTGGAAAACTGTTTTTT. The resulting protein is CASSGIGTGRGKLFF.